The present T cell receptor (beta chain) was sequenced within a study of vaccination effects on CD4 cells after COVID-19. Following a roughly 9-day culture, CD4+ T cells were purified. Previously uninfected by SARS-CoV-2, the vaccine recipients also showed negative nucleocapsid antibodies. Note on this clone: Its antigen is unknown.

Profiling relied on immunoSEQ multiplex PCR, and the TCRdb table lists in-frame clones only, not all of them. Of about 38,000 clones in the sample, roughly 82% were seen once. The V gene end was trimmed by 4 bases and the J gene end by 1 base; junction bases not matched to a gene: 4. The CDR3 consists of 16 residues. CDR1 SGHRS and CDR2 YFSETQ come from the germline V gene. This clonotype was sampled from a human donor who received a COVID-19 vaccine. The sequencing here drew on CD4+ T cells from PBMCs cultured without peptide, taken before COVID-19 vaccination. The chain has TRBV5-1 and TRBJ2-2; 10 bases match TRBD2. DNA for the CDR3: TGCGCCAGCAGCCTCCTAGCGGGAGAGAACACCGGGGAGCTGTTTTTT. It is translated as CASSLLAGENTGELFF. The whole variable domain, remainder taken from reference TRBV5-1 and TRBJ2-2, is KAGVTQTPRYLIKTRGQQVTLSCSPISGHRSVSWYQQTPGQGLQFLFEYFSETQRNKGNFPGRFSGRQFSNSRSEMNVSTLELGDSALYLCASSLLAGENTGELFFGEGSRLTVL.